Below are 21 T cell receptor beta chains sequenced from a single sample in a study of OX40 agonist ivuxolimab in advanced cancers. Generated by immunoSEQ multiplex PCR, the TCRdb table keeps only in-frame clones and is missing some. The repertoire holds 100,000 to 120,000 clones, 91% seen once, with around 0.64% in the top ten. The sequencing used CD4+ or CD8+ T cells sorted from blood, collected in a trial of the OX40 agonist ivuxolimab. Receptors were obtained from an adult with an advanced solid tumor such as melanoma, head and neck, liver or kidney cancer.

This chain joins TRBV7-8 and TRBJ1-5; TRBD1 matches 7 bases. V was clipped by 6 bases and J by 7 bases; unmatched bases: 12. The CDR3 contains 15 residues. The germline gives CDR1 SGHVS, CDR2 FQNEAQ. This CDR3 is CASSFGGRGWQPQHF. In nucleotides, the CDR3 is TGTGCCAGCAGTTTTGGTGGCAGGGGGTGGCAGCCCCAGCATTTT.

This chain connects TRBV5-4 to TRBJ2-3; D is unresolved. The CDR3 is 14 amino acids. Germline assignment: CDR1 SGHNT and CDR2 YYREEE (reference sequence). V dropped 2 bases and J dropped 6 bases, with 13 bases sitting between them. CDR3 in DNA: TGTGCCAGCAGCTTTTCCGCAACCCCGGATACGCAGTATTTT. It encodes CASSFSATPDTQYF.

The chain links TRBV5-8 to TRBJ2-1; weak D call: TRBD2 (5 bases). The CDR3 spans 16 residues. Germline V gene lookup returns CDR1 SGHTS and CDR2 YDEGEE. Trimming removed 0 bases at V and 0 bases at J, with 10 bases between. The CDR3 region is CASSLGGSSSYNEQFF. The CDR3 DNA follows: TGTGCCAGCAGCTTGGGAGGGTCGAGCTCCTACAATGAGCAGTTCTTC.

Written as DNA, the CDR3 is TGTGCCTGGACCTCCCGGGGAGGTCTTAATGAAAAACTGTTTTTT. Its protein is CAWTSRGGLNEKLFF. The chain links TRBV30 to TRBJ1-4; D remains ambiguous. CDR3 size: 15 residues. In germline, CDR1 is GTSNPN, CDR2 SVGIG (reference sequence). V gave up 4 bases and J gave up 4 bases, with 16 bases separating them.

CDR3 nucleotides: TGTGCCAGCAGCTTAGGGAGCGGCCAGGGGGTAGAGACCCAGTACTTC. Encoded protein: CASSLGSGQGVETQYF. This chain uses TRBV11-3 with TRBJ2-5, with TRBD1 matching 7 bases. This CDR3 region has 16 residues. Per germline, CDR1 SGHNT and CDR2 YENEEA. V was pared by 1 base and J by 4 bases, with 9 bases of the junction left unmatched.

The chain joins TRBV5-6 to TRBJ2-3; D not certain. Germline lookup yields CDR1 SGHDT and CDR2 YYEEEE. With 4 bases removed from V and 0 bases from J, the gap between germline ends came to 15 bases. CDR3 length equals 16 residues. CDR3 in DNA: TGTGCCAGCAGCACCAGCCCCGACGCTAGCACAGATACGCAGTATTTT. Its translation is CASSTSPDASTDTQYF.

This chain joins TRBV7-3 and TRBJ2-5; D gene unclear. This CDR3 comprises 13 residues. The germline CDR1 and CDR2 sequences are SGHTA and FQGTGA. V was trimmed by 6 bases and J by 3 bases, leaving 11 bases between them. CDR3 loop: CASSTGVKETQYF. Written as DNA, the CDR3 is TGTGCCAGCAGTACCGGTGTAAAAGAGACCCAGTACTTC.

This sequence joins TRBV7-3 and TRBJ2-1, with a possible D match to TRBD2 (6 bases). V lost 5 bases and J 5 bases, leaving 10 bases between the germline ends. Germline CDR1 is SGHTA and CDR2 is FQGTGA. This CDR3 has 13 amino acids. In DNA, the CDR3 is TGTGCCAGCAGCCCCGGAGGGCACAATGAGCAGTTCTTC. It codes for CASSPGGHNEQFF.

This clone has just one count. The chain is built from TRBV18 and TRBJ1-2; weak D call: TRBD1 (6 bases). Germline CDR1 reads KGHSH; CDR2 reads LQKENI. The CDR3 totals 16 residues. Trimming left V 6 bases short and J 3 bases short, with 20 bases between. The CDR3 sequence is CASSSSAAGADYGYTF. CDR3 nucleotides: TGTGCCAGCTCCTCATCTGCTGCGGGGGCGGACTATGGCTACACCTTC.

For this clone: A junction boundary mismatches the germline segment, possibly from a read error. V and J are TRBV7-7 and TRBJ2-5; 9 bases align to TRBD2. Germline V gene data show CDR1 as SSHAT and CDR2 as FNYEAQ (reference sequence). This CDR3 contains 15 residues. CDR3: CASSFTSGRQETQYF. DNA of the CDR3: TGTGCTAGCAGCTTCACTAGCGGGCGGCAAGAGACCCAGTACTTC.

The chain employs TRBV9 and TRBJ1-1; TRBD1 aligns across 7 bases. This CDR3 contains 15 residues. CDR1 SGDLS and CDR2 YYNGEE come from the germline V gene. V shed 0 bases and J 1 base; nucleotides not matched to a gene: 3. CDR3 in amino acids: CASSVGGGWNTEAFF. The CDR3 region has the DNA TGTGCCAGCAGCGTAGGAGGGGGCTGGAACACTGAAGCTTTCTTT.

The chain carries TRBV21-1 and TRBJ2-7. TRBV21-1 is designated a pseudogene. There are 16 residues in the CDR3. This CDR3 reads CASSKAGGGNSYEQYF. DNA of the CDR3: TGTGCCAGCAGCAAAGCGGGAGGGGGCAACTCCTACGAGCAGTACTTC.

The chain links TRBV5-1 to TRBJ2-5; D unresolved. The CDR3 covers 14 residues. V was trimmed by 1 base and J by 2 bases, leaving 9 bases between them. Looked up from germline, CDR1 is SGHRS and CDR2 is YFSETQ. CDR3 region: CASSLFSGQETQYF. CDR3 DNA: TGCGCCAGCAGCTTGTTTTCCGGACAAGAGACCCAGTACTTC.

The J gene is TRBJ1-5, the V gene TRBV4-2, with D possibly matching TRBD1 (5 bases). This CDR3 is built from 15 residues. V was cut by 0 bases and J by 9 bases, with 15 bases left in between. Per the germline V gene, CDR1 is LGHNA and CDR2 is YNFKEQ. In DNA, the CDR3 is TGTGCCAGCAGCCAAGAATCGTCTAAGGGGTCGCCCCAGCATTTT. Encoded protein: CASSQESSKGSPQHF.

The chain links TRBV5-1 to TRBJ1-3; D perhaps matches TRBD1 (5 bases). V was shortened by 5 bases and J by 4 bases, with 16 bases between the two germline ends. This CDR3 contains 15 residues. Germline V gene data show CDR1 as SGHRS and CDR2 as YFSETQ. CDR3 protein: CASRPRGGLGNTIYF. The CDR3 nucleotides are TGCGCCAGCAGGCCCCGGGGGGGACTCGGAAACACCATATATTTT.

The J gene is TRBJ2-7, the V gene TRBV2, with 9 bases that match TRBD1. The CDR3 totals 14 residues. Germline-derived CDR1 and CDR2 are SNHLY and FYNNEI. Trimming cost V 4 bases and J 5 bases; bases outside gene matches: 6. For the CDR3, the DNA is TGTGCCAGCAGTGGGGACAGGGTGATGAACGAGCAGTACTTC. Protein sequence: CASSGDRVMNEQYF.

The rearrangement links TRBV7-9 to TRBJ1-1; D gene uncertain. Germline assignment: CDR1 SEHNR and CDR2 FQNEAQ (reference sequence). Trimming pared 0 bases from V and 1 base from J, leaving 9 bases between. The CDR3 has 15 amino acids. The CDR3 protein is CASSLAHTENTEAFF. The CDR3 nucleotides read TGTGCCAGCAGCTTAGCGCATACAGAGAACACTGAAGCTTTCTTT.

The chain is built from TRBV6-1 and TRBJ2-7; D perhaps matches TRBD1 (6 bases). This CDR3 is 14 amino acids long. From germline, CDR1 is MNHNS and CDR2 SASEGT. Trimming stripped 7 bases from V and 7 bases from J, with 20 bases between. CDR3 amino acids: CASTERGSPREQYF. The CDR3 DNA reads TGTGCCAGCACTGAGAGGGGGAGTCCGAGAGAGCAGTACTTC.

The genes are TRBV4-1 and TRBJ2-2; 8 nucleotides match TRBD1. This CDR3 contains 16 residues. With V trimmed by 7 bases and J by 4 bases, 11 bases remained unmatched. Germline values: CDR1 MGHRA, CDR2 YSYEKL. The CDR3 DNA reads as TGCGCCAGCAACCCAGGGGGCTCAAGGGGCACCGGGGAGCTGTTTTTT. It is translated as CASNPGGSRGTGELFF.

This chain connects TRBV5-8 to TRBJ1-4; maybe TRBD1 (5 bases). The CDR3 is 15 amino acids. Germline assignment: CDR1 SGHTS and CDR2 YDEGEE. Trimming took 4 bases from V and 7 from J, leaving 17 bases between them. DNA of the CDR3: TGTGCCAGCAGCCCCCCGGTACGCGGGGGTGAAAAACTGTTTTTT. Amino acid sequence: CASSPPVRGGEKLFF.

This chain joins TRBV10-2 and TRBJ1-2; no reliable D call. V lost 2 bases to trimming and J lost 4 bases, with 11 bases between them. The CDR3 contains 14 residues. Germline loops: CDR1 WSHSY, CDR2 SAAADI. CDR3 DNA sequence: TGCGCCAGCAGTGAGCCGGGCTTGGGCTATGGCTACACCTTC. Residues: CASSEPGLGYGYTF.